The clone carrying this TCR beta chain was recorded a few times. V lost 8 bases and J 0 bases, leaving 10 bases between the germline ends. In germline, CDR1 is LNHDA, CDR2 SQIVND (reference sequence). The CDR3 consists of 13 residues. The data are from a study of T cell changes during pregnancy in multiple sclerosis. Using immunoSEQ multiplex PCR, the repertoire was profiled, and TCRdb retains in-frame clones only, with some absent. The sample carries more than 40,000 clones, approximately 92% recorded once. The TCR comes from a female donor with multiple sclerosis, enrolled in a pregnancy study. Specimen: CD4+ T cells from peripheral blood mononuclear cells, collected in the third trimester of pregnancy. V gene TRBV19 combines with J gene TRBJ1-1; no clear D. The CDR3 reads CASQGVMNTEAFF. CDR3 bases: TGTGCCAGTCAAGGAGTAATGAACACTGAAGCTTTCTTT.